The rows below give T cell receptor beta chains drawn from one sample of a study of chronic HIV infection and antiretroviral therapy. TCRdb itself ran the 5' RACE reads through MiXCR, one entry per CDR3 protein. The data hold more than 25,000 distinct CDR3 sequences, with around 8.6% observed a single time. What was sequenced was peripheral blood. The source is an adult who had HIV and had not received antiretroviral therapy, or was an uninfected healthy control (not recorded which). CDR3s include the opening cysteine and the closing phenylalanine or tryptophan.

J gene	V gene	CDR3 protein
TRBJ2-7	TRBV10-3	CAITEAGGGSEQYF
TRBJ2-3	TRBV12-3/TRBV12-4	CASSFEGGTQYF
TRBJ2-7	TRBV21-1	CASSKGVSYEQYF
TRBJ1-1	TRBV15	CATSSRQNTEAFF
TRBJ2-1	TRBV6-1	CASRTSGRNEQFF
TRBJ2-3	TRBV7-4	CASGSSRLLADTQYF
TRBJ2-3	TRBV7-2	CASSLAAASTDTQYF
TRBJ1-5	TRBV29-1	CSVSTGFLGNQPQHF
TRBJ1-2	TRBV4-1	CASSQEETGPYGYTF
TRBJ1-5	TRBV6-2/TRBV6-3	CASSYGTYQPQHF
TRBJ1-2	TRBV20-1	CSASEGRDHYGYTF
TRBJ1-4	TRBV28	CASSDPTGAGEKLFF
TRBJ2-7	TRBV7-2	CASSYTGTGTYEQYF
TRBJ1-1	TRBV12-3/TRBV12-4	CASSLVTGGATEAFF
TRBJ2-3	TRBV5-4	CASSLAGTPPDTQYF
TRBJ2-1	TRBV6-1	CASSRLAGVGDEQFF
TRBJ2-7	TRBV27	CASSPDGYEQYF
TRBJ1-4	TRBV7-9	CASSPQGVATNEKLFF
TRBJ1-1	TRBV9	CASSVGQEMNTEAFF
TRBJ2-6	TRBV5-1	CASSLKGAGANVLTF
TRBJ2-1	TRBV4-1	CASSQDVAGGEQFF
TRBJ1-1	TRBV5-1	CASSGPRDVEAFF
TRBJ2-7	TRBV29-1	CSVEYLAGSSYEQYF
TRBJ1-2	TRBV5-1	CASSGDPDRGNGYTF
TRBJ2-3	TRBV7-9	CASSLDRSIRTDTQYF
TRBJ1-6	TRBV2	CANGQLSEPLHF
TRBJ2-3	TRBV10-3	CAISETSGAGSTDTQYF